This TCR beta chain was documented in a study of naive and memory T cell subsets. Study-level results: From naive to CM, EM and EMRA, diversity decreased and Gini increased. Especially in CD8 cells, naive repertoires contained a few larger clonotypes, possibly CD45RA-re-expressing memory cells.

Both TRBC1 and TRBC2 were covered by a beta constant-region primer of two equimolar oligonucleotides. Ligated cDNA was amplified by four rounds of PCR with nested alpha and beta constant-region primers and SP2. The cDNA 3' end received a ligated single-stranded oligonucleotide carrying the SP2 primer and a 12-nucleotide UMI. TCRdb processed the UMI-ligation and nested PCR reads anew with MiXCR; each CDR3 protein has one entry. Here the sample spans approximately 90,000 distinct CDR3 sequences, roughly 10% being singletons. Germline assignment: CDR1 MDHEN and CDR2 SYDVKM. There are 12 residues in the CDR3. V lost 6 bases and J 6 bases, leaving 9 bases between the germline ends. This clonotype has only a few counts. What it binds is unknown. Cells stained for CD3, CD4, CD8, CD45RA and CD27 were sorted into four subsets.

Input material: naive CD4+ T cells from blood. The chain carries TRBV28 and TRBJ1-5; no definite D call. This TCR was sampled from a human donor in good health. The CDR3, as DNA: TGTGCCAGCAGGGCGTCTGGTCAGCCCCAGCATTTT. It specifies CASRASGQPQHF.